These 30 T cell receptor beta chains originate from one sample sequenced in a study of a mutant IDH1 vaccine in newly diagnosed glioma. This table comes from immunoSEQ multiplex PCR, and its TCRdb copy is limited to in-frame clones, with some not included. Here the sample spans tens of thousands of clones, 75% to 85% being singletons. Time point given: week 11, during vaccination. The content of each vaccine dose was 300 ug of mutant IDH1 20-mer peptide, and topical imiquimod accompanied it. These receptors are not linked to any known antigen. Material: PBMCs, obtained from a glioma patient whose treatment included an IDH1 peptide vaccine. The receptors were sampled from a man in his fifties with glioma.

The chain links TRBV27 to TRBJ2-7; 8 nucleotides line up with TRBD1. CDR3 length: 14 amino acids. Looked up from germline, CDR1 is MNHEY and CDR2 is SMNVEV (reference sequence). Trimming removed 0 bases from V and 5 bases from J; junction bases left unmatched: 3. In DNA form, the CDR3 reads TGTGCCAGCAGTTTATCCCAGGGGGCCCACGAGCAGTACTTC. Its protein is CASSLSQGAHEQYF.

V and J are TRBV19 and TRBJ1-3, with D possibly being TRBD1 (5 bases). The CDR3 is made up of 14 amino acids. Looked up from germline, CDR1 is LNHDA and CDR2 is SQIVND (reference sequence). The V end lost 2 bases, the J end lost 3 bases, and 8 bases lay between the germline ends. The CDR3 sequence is CASSIRGVGNTIYF. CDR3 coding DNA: TGTGCCAGTAGTATAAGGGGTGTTGGAAACACCATATATTTT.

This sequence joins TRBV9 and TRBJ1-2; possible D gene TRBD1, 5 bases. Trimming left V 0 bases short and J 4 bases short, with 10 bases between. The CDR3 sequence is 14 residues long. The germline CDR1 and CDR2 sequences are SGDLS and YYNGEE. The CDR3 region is CASSVGSGTYGYTF. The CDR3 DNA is TGTGCCAGCAGCGTAGGATCAGGGACCTATGGCTACACCTTC.

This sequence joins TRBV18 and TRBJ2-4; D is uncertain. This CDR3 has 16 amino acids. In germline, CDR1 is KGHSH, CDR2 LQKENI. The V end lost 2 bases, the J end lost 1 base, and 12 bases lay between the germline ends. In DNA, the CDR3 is TGTGCCAGCTCACCATTAAGTACCGCGGCCAAAAACATTCAGTACTTC. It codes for CASSPLSTAAKNIQYF. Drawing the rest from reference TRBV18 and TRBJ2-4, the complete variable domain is NAGVMQNPRHLVRRRGQEARLRCSPMKGHSHVYWYRQLPEEGLKFMVYLQKENIIDESGMPKERFSAEFPKEGPSILRIQQVVRGDSAAYFCASSPLSTAAKNIQYFGAGTRLSVL.

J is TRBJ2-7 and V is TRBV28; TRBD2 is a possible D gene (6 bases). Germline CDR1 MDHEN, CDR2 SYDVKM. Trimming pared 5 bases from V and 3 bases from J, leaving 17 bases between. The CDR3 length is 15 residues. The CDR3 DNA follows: TGTGCCAGCAGTGCTGACGCATCGGACTACTACGAGCAGTACTTC. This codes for CASSADASDYYEQYF. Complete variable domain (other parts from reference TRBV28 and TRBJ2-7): DVKVTQSSRYLVKRTGEKVFLECVQDMDHENMFWYRQDPGLGLRLIYFSYDVKMKEKGDIPEGYSVSREKKERFSLILESASTNQTSMYLCASSADASDYYEQYFGPGTRLTVT.

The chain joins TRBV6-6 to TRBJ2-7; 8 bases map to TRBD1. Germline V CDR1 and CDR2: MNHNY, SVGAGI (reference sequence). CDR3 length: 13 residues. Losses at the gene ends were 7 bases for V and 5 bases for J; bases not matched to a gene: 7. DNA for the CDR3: TGTGCCAGCACGAAGCCAGGGGGCGACGAGCAGTACTTC. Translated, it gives CASTKPGGDEQYF.

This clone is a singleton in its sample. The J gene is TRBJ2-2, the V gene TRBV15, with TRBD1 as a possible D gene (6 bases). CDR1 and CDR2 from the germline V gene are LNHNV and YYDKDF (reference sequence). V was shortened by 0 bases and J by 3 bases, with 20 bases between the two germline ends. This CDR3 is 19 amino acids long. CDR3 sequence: CATSRELSSGEWYTGELFF. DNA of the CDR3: TGTGCCACCAGCAGAGAGTTATCGTCAGGGGAATGGTACACCGGGGAGCTGTTTTTT.

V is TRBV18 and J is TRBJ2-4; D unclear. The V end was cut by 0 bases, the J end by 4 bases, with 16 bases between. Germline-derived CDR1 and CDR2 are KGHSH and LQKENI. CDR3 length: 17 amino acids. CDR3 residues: CASSPPGRVLLKNIQYF. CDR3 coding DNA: TGTGCCAGCTCACCACCGGGCCGGGTCCTCCTTAAAAACATTCAGTACTTC. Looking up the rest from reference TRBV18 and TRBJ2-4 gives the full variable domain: NAGVMQNPRHLVRRRGQEARLRCSPMKGHSHVYWYRQLPEEGLKFMVYLQKENIIDESGMPKERFSAEFPKEGPSILRIQQVVRGDSAAYFCASSPPGRVLLKNIQYFGAGTRLSVL.

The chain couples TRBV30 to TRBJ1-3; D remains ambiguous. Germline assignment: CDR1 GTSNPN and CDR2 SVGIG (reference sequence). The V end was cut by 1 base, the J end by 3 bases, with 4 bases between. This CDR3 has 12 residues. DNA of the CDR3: TGTGCCTGGAGTGGAAGTGGAAACACCATATATTTT. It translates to CAWSGSGNTIYF.

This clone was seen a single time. The CDR3: CAISETSGSRVGELFF. CDR3 coding DNA: TGTGCCATCAGTGAGACTAGCGGGAGTAGGGTCGGGGAGCTGTTTTTT. The chain employs TRBV10-3 and TRBJ2-2; 11 bases align to TRBD2. The CDR3 has 16 residues. The junction had 6 bases not matched to a gene; V was cut back by 2 bases and J by 7 bases. Per germline, CDR1 ENHRY and CDR2 SYGVKD.

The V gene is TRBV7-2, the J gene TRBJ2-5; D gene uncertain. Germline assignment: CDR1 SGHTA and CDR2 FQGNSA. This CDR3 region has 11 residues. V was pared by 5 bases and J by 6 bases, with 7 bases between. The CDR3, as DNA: TGTGCCAGCAGCCCCGAGAAGACCCAGTACTTC. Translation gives CASSPEKTQYF. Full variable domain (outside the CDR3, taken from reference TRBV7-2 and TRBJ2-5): GAGVSQSPSNKVTEKGKDVELRCDPISGHTALYWYRQSLGQGLEFLIYFQGNSAPDKSGLPSDRFSAERTGGSVSTLTIQRTQQEDSAVYLCASSPEKTQYFGPGTRLLVL.

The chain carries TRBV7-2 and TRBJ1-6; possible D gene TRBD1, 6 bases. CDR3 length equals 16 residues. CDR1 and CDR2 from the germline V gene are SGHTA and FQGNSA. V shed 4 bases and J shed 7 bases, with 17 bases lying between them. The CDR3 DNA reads TGTGCCAGCAGCTCCCTTGCGGGGGGGCTCAATTCACCCCTCCACTTT. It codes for CASSSLAGGLNSPLHF.

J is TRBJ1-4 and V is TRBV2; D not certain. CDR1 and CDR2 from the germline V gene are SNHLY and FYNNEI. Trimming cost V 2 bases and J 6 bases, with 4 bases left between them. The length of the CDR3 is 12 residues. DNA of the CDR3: TGTGCCAGCAGTGAATCTGATGAAAAACTGTTTTTT. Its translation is CASSESDEKLFF.

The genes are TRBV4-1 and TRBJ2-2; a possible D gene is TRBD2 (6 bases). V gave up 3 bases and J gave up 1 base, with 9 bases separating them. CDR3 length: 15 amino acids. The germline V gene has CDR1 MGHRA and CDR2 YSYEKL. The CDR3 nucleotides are TGCGCCAGCAGCCAGAGCGGGTTGAACACCGGGGAGCTGTTTTTT. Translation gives CASSQSGLNTGELFF.

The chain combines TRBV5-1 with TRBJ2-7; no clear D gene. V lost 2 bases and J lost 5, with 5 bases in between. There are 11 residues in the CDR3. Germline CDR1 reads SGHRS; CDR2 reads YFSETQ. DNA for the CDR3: TGCGCCAGCAGCTTTATGAACGAGCAGTACTTC. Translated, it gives CASSFMNEQYF.

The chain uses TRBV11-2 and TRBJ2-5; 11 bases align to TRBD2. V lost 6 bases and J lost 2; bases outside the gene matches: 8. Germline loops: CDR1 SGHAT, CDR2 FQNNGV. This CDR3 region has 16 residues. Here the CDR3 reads CASRPLAGGYQETQYF. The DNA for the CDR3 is TGTGCCAGCAGACCGCTAGCGGGAGGATATCAAGAGACCCAGTACTTC.

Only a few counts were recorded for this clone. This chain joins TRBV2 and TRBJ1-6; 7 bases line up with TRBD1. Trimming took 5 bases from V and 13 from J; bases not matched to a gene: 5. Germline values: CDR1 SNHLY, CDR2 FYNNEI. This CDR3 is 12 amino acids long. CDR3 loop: CASSLQGNPLHF. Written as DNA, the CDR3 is TGTGCCAGCAGTCTACAGGGGAATCCCCTCCACTTT. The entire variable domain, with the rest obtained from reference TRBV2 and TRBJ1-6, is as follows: EPEVTQTPSHQVTQMGQEVILRCVPISNHLYFYWYRQILGQKVEFLVSFYNNEISEKSEIFDDQFSVERPDGSNFTLKIRSTKLEDSAMYFCASSLQGNPLHFGNGTRLTVT.

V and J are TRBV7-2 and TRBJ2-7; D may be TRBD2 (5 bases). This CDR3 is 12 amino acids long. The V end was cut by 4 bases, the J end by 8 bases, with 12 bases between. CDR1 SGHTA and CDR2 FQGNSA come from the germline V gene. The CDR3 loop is CASSSDGVKQYF. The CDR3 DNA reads TGTGCCAGCAGCTCCGACGGGGTTAAGCAGTACTTC.

As DNA, the CDR3 is TGCGCCAGCAGCTTGAGACTAGCGGGAGGGTTATCGTCGCAGTATTTT. Its translation is CASSLRLAGGLSSQYF. The chain recombines TRBV5-1 with TRBJ2-3; 14 nucleotides agree with TRBD2. This CDR3 region has 16 residues. Germline assignment: CDR1 SGHRS and CDR2 YFSETQ. J lost 10 bases, V lost 1 base, and 8 bases had no gene match.

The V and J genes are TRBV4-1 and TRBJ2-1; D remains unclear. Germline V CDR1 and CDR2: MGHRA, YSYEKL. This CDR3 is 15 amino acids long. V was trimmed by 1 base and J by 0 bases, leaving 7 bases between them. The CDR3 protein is CASSQGDSSYNEQFF. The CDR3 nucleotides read TGCGCCAGCAGCCAAGGCGATAGCTCCTACAATGAGCAGTTCTTC.

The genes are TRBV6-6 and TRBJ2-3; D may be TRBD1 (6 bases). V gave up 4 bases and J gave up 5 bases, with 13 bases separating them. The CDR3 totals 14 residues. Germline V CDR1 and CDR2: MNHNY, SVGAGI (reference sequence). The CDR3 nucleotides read TGTGCCAGCAGTTCAGGGGTGTTAAGAGATACGCAGTATTTT. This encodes CASSSGVLRDTQYF.

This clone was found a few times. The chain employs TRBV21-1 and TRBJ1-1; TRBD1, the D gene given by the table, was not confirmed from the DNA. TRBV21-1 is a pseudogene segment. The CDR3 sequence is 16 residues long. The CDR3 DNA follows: TGTGCCAGCAGCCGAGTTAGACAGGGGCCGGGAACTGAAGCTTTCTTT. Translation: CASSRVRQGPGTEAFF.

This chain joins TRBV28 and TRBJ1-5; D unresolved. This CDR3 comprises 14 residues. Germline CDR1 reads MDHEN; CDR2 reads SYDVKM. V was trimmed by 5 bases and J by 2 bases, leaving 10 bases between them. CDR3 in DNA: TGTGCCAGCAGTCCCCTCACCCGCAATCAGCCCCAGCATTTT. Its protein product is CASSPLTRNQPQHF.

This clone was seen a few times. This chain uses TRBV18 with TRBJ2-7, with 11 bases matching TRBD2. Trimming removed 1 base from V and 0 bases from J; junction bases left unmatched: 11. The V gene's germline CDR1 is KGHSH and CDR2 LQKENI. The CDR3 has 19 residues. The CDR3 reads CASSPRLAGKLESSYEQYF. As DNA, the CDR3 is TGTGCCAGCTCACCACGACTAGCGGGGAAATTGGAAAGCTCCTACGAGCAGTACTTC.

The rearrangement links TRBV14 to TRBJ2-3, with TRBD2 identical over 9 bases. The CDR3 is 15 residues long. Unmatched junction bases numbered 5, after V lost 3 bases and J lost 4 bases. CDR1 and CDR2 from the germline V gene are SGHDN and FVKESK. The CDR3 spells CASSHGGGAADTQYF. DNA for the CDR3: TGTGCCAGCAGCCATGGCGGGGGGGCAGCAGATACGCAGTATTTT.

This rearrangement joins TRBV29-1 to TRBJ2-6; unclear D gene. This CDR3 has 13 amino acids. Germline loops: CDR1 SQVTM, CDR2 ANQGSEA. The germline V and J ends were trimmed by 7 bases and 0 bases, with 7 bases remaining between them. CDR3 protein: CSASLSGANVLTF. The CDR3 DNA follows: TGCAGCGCCAGCCTCTCTGGGGCCAACGTCCTGACTTTC.

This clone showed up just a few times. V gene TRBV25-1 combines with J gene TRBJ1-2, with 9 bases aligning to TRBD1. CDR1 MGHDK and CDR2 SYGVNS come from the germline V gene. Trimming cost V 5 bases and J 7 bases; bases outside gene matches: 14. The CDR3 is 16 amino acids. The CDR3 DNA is TGTGCCAGCAGTTCTAACCCGGGACAGGGTGGAGCTGGCTACACCTTC. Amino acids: CASSSNPGQGGAGYTF.

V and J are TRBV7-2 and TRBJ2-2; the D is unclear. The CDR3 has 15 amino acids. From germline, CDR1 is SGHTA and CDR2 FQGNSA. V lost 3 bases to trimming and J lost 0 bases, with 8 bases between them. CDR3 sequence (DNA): TGTGCCAGCAGCTTGAGTGTTACGAACACCGGGGAGCTGTTTTTT. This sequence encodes CASSLSVTNTGELFF.

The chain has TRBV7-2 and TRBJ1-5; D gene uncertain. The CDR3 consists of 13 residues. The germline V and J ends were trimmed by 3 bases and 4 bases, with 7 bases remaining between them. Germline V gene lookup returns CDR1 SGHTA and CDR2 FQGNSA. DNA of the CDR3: TGTGCCAGCAGCTTGAAGGTAAATCAGCCCCAGCATTTT. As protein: CASSLKVNQPQHF.

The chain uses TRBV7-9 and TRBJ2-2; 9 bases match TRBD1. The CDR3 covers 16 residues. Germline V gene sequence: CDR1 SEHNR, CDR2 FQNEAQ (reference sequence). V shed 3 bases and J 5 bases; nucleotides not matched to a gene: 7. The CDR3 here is CASSFPRQGETGELFF. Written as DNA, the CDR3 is TGTGCCAGCAGCTTCCCTCGACAGGGGGAAACCGGGGAGCTGTTTTTT.